A selection of T cell receptor beta chains follows, all from one sample in a study of shared clonotypes between healthy human individuals. Sequencing used immunoSEQ multiplex PCR; TCRdb keeps in-frame clones, though not all of them. Of around 2.5 million clones listed, over 85% were seen once; the top ten hold roughly 0.36%. Sequences were obtained from naive CD4+ T cells from PBMCs. The receptors were sampled from a man aged 18 to 30 in good health. Some clones in this sample may be carry-over from other donors' samples. CDR3s include the opening cysteine and the closing phenylalanine or tryptophan. D genes are given only for firm matches. Clone sizes are given selectively: once, few, many, or a class where the clone is expanded.

TRBJ2-3,.,.,TRBV30,TGTGCCTGGAGTGTCGAACAGGGTCACGATACGCAGTATTTT,CAWSVEQGHDTQYF
TRBJ2-3,.,TRBD1,TRBV5-1,TGCGCCAGCAGCTTAGTCGGACAGGGGAATTCGGATACGCAGTATTTT,CASSLVGQGNSDTQYF
TRBJ2-1,.,TRBD2,TRBV28,TGTGCCAGCACAGCGAGCGGGAGTCATGAGCAGTTCTTC,CASTASGSHEQFF
TRBJ2-7,.,.,TRBV5-8,TGTGCCAGCAGCTTTTATCTCGCAAGGCTCACCTACGAGCAGTACTTC,CASSFYLARLTYEQYF
TRBJ1-5,once,TRBD1,TRBV27,TGTGCCAGCAGTTACCTAGGGACAGGCAATCAGCCCCAGCATTTT,CASSYLGTGNQPQHF
TRBJ1-2,once,.,TRBV29-1,TGCAGCTTCCGGGACGGCCTTCACTATGGCTACACCTTC,CSFRDGLHYGYTF
TRBJ2-3,.,.,TRBV14,TGTGCCAGCAGCCGGCGGGATACGCAGTATTTT,CASSRRDTQYF
TRBJ2-1,.,TRBD2,TRBV7-2,TGTGCCAGCAGCACTCGCCGAACTGGGAGGGAACTGGCTGAGCAGTTCTTC,CASSTRRTGRELAEQFF
TRBJ2-3,.,.,TRBV9,TGTGCCAGCAGCCCCCGGTGGGCCGCTAACCTAGATACGCAGTATTTT,CASSPRWAANLDTQYF
TRBJ1-4,once,.,TRBV27,TGTGCCAGCAGTTTAATAATCCCTACAACTAATGAAAAACTGTTTTTT,CASSLIIPTTNEKLFF
TRBJ2-1,once,.,TRBV5-8,TGTGCCAGCAGCTTGGACAGGGGGGGATACAATGAGCAGTTCTTC,CASSLDRGGYNEQFF
TRBJ1-3,.,TRBD1,TRBV11-2,TGTGCCAGCAGCGACCGGGACAGAACTGGAAACACCATATATTTT,CASSDRDRTGNTIYF
TRBJ2-5,.,.,TRBV6-5,TGTGCCAGCAGTTCCCAGGGGCCCGGCGAGACCCAGTACTTC,CASSSQGPGETQYF
TRBJ2-5,.,TRBD2,TRBV12-5,TGTGCTAGTGGGCGGACTAGCGGGAGGGCCGTAGAGACCCAGTACTTC,CASGRTSGRAVETQYF
TRBJ2-2,.,TRBD2,TRBV5-1,TGCGCCAGCAGAGCTAGCGGGAGGTCGAACACCGGGGAGCTGTTTTTT,CASRASGRSNTGELFF
TRBJ2-7,once,.,TRBV7-3,TGTGCCAGCAGCTTAGGGCCGGGGCCCTCCTACGAGCAGTACTTC,CASSLGPGPSYEQYF
TRBJ1-1,.,.,TRBV28,TGTGCCAGCAGTGGGGCTGCGCGAACTGAAGCTTTCTTT,CASSGAARTEAFF
TRBJ1-1,.,.,TRBV19,TGTGCCAGTAGTACCCAGCCGGGCCTCACTGAAGCTTTCTTT,CASSTQPGLTEAFF
TRBJ2-7,.,TRBD1,TRBV7-2,TGTGCCAGCAGCTTATCACAGGGGCCCTACGAGCAGTACTTC,CASSLSQGPYEQYF
TRBJ2-2,once,TRBD1,TRBV2,TGTGCCAGCAGCCGGGACAGGGCAACCGGGGAGCTGTTTTTT,CASSRDRATGELFF
TRBJ1-1,once,TRBD1,TRBV28,TGTGCCGGGCAGGACAGGGGTGGTGAAGCTTTCTTT,CAGQDRGGEAFF
TRBJ2-6,.,TRBD1,TRBV5-1,TGCGCCAGCAGCACCGACAGGGCTGGGGCCAACGTCCTGACTTTC,CASSTDRAGANVLTF
TRBJ2-5,.,.,TRBV5-1,TGCGCCAGCAGCTTGGAATCCCAGGGATGGGAGACCCAGTACTTC,CASSLESQGWETQYF
TRBJ1-5,.,.,TRBV2,TGTGCCAGCAGTGATGACAGTAATCAGCCCCAGCATTTT,CASSDDSNQPQHF
TRBJ2-7,.,.,TRBV5-1,TGCGCCAGCAGCTTGGCACTGGACAGCCCTTCACCCTACGAGCAGTACTTC,CASSLALDSPSPYEQYF
TRBJ2-7,.,.,TRBV9,TGTGCCAGCACCCGAACTCCAGCGTCCTACGAGCAGTACTTC,CASTRTPASYEQYF
TRBJ2-7,.,.,TRBV18,TGTGCCAGCTCAACCTCTAGACCGAGCTCCTACGAGCAGTACTTC,CASSTSRPSSYEQYF
TRBJ2-7,.,TRBD2,TRBV7-2,TGTGCCAGCAGCTTAGCGCGGGAGATAAACTACGAGCAGTACTTC,CASSLAREINYEQYF
TRBJ2-3,.,.,TRBV7-2,TGTGCCAGCAGCTTAGGGGGAGGAGCAGATACGCAGTATTTT,CASSLGGGADTQYF
TRBJ2-3,.,TRBD2,TRBV5-1,TGCGCCAGCAGCTCCCTACTAGCGGGAGATACGCAGTATTTT,CASSSLLAGDTQYF
TRBJ2-1,.,.,TRBV10-3,TGTGCCATCAGCCTGGGGGCCAATGAGCAGTTCTTC,CAISLGANEQFF
TRBJ2-2,.,.,TRBV19,TGTGCCAGTGGGGACTTCGCGAACACCGGGGAGCTGTTTTTT,CASGDFANTGELFF
TRBJ2-1,once,TRBD1,TRBV29-1,TGCAGCGCCCAGACAGGGTTTGAGGATGCTCCGCTACAATACATAGGCAATGAGCAGTTCTTC,CSAQTGFEDAPLQYIGNEQFF
TRBJ1-1,few,.,TRBV25-1,TGTGCCACCGACGTAGACGAGGGCAAAGCTTTCTTT,CATDVDEGKAFF
TRBJ1-5,once,TRBD1,TRBV19,TGTGCCAGTAGTGTCGGGGACAGGGCCGTTGAGGTCCAGCATTTT,CASSVGDRAVEVQHF
TRBJ1-1,.,TRBD1,TRBV9,TGTGCCAGCAGCCCGCAGGGGGACACTGAAGCTTTCTTT,CASSPQGDTEAFF
TRBJ1-1,.,.,TRBV29-1,TGCAGCGTTGCCCACACGGGAAACACTGAAGCTTTCTTT,CSVAHTGNTEAFF
TRBJ1-1,.,.,TRBV5-1,TGCGCCAGCAGCCCCAGGACCGGTGGGGGCACTGAAGCTTTCTTT,CASSPRTGGGTEAFF
TRBJ2-1,.,TRBD2,TRBV11-2,TGTGCCAGCAGCGAGGGGACTAGCGGGAGTTTGGATGAGCAGTTCTTC,CASSEGTSGSLDEQFF
TRBJ1-1,few,.,TRBV19,TGTGCCAGTATCCAGGAAGGGACTGAAGCTTTCTTT,CASIQEGTEAFF
TRBJ2-5,.,.,TRBV5-1,TGCGCCAGCAGCTTCGTTCGTGGGGGGGCGAGGGAGACCCAGTACTTC,CASSFVRGGARETQYF
TRBJ2-7,once,.,TRBV6-5,TGTGCCAGCAGTTCCGGGACATTCACCTACGAGCAGTACTTC,CASSSGTFTYEQYF
TRBJ2-7,.,TRBD1,TRBV18,TGTGCCAGCTCACGGGGGACAGGAGACTACGAGCAGTACTTC,CASSRGTGDYEQYF
TRBJ1-3,.,.,TRBV5-1,TGCGCCAGCAGCTTGGGCCAGACAGCTGGAAACACCATATATTTT,CASSLGQTAGNTIYF
TRBJ2-7,.,TRBD2,TRBV6-1,TGTGCCAGCAGTGTGGGACTAGCCTACGAGCAGTACTTC,CASSVGLAYEQYF
TRBJ1-5,.,TRBD1,TRBV28,TGTGCCAGCAAGACAGGGGGTGGGTTTAGCAATCAGCCCCAGCATTTT,CASKTGGGFSNQPQHF
TRBJ2-7,.,TRBD1,TRBV9,TGTGCCAGCAGCGCGTCCTTTGAACAGGGGAACGAGCAGTACTTC,CASSASFEQGNEQYF
TRBJ1-5,.,.,TRBV4-3,TGCGCCAGCAGCCAAGACGGGGGTAACAATCAGCCCCAGCATTTT,CASSQDGGNNQPQHF